This record covers a single T cell receptor beta chain. The antigen it binds to is not known. Mismatch with germline at one junction end may stem from a read error. The CDR3 starts with the cysteine, ends with the phenylalanine, and has 13 residues. CDR3 DNA only is kept here, 39 bases in frame from base 1. From a lookup of the germline V gene, CDR1 and CDR2 are WSHSY and SAAADI. This entry belongs to a study of cytomegalovirus exposure and HLA in healthy donors (dated by TCRdb to 2015 to 2018). In terms of the full investigation: An earlier analysis of approximately 600 of the donors reported approximately 270 Gb of sequence data and some 120 million unique TCR beta sequences from about 200 million T cells. Roughly 290 gigabases of sequencing data and around 90 million unique TCR sequences made up an early release that covered roughly 670 HLA-typed donors. Among the roughly 430 genotyped donors, around 81% belonged to the genetic ancestry cluster associated with self-reported Caucasian donors. The study was designed to test whether signatures of past pathogen exposure could be identified by cataloging public T cell receptors. The study profiled the T cell repertoires of hundreds of subjects by immunosequencing and related them to cytomegalovirus serostatus. Besides the first cohort of around 670 subjects, a separate validation cohort made up of over 95 different subjects was used. To predict cytomegalovirus infection status, the study combined high-throughput TCR immunosequencing, statistical association of individual TCRs with disease status, and machine learning. In a later analysis, previously published TCR beta repertoires from some 640 donors were re-analyzed and high-resolution HLA genotyping was added so that TCR occurrence patterns could be studied. In the later analysis, no new phenotypic data were used to find candidate immune exposures; instead, reliance was placed on TCR beta sequences and their occurrence across donors. In an earlier analysis of 587 of the donors, high-throughput TCR beta sequencing was used to judge whether each TCR beta V gene segment behaved as functional or pseudogenic. Donor age, sex, ethnicity and CMV serostatus were collected together with the repertoire data. Genome-wide SNP genotypes for about 65% of the 666 donors were used in a later genetic analysis, which treated that subset as a discovery cohort. All discovery cohort repertoires had been generated on a single sequencing platform. HLA typing covered class I and class II loci at four-digit resolution. The number of typed donors differed by locus: about 629-630 for A, B, C, DRB1 and DQB1; 500 to 550 for DQA1; around 610 for DPA1; and around 450 for DPB1. Roughly 5 DR-DQ haplotypes were handled as single units for association and clustering because linkage in the cohort was strong. On average, approximately 250,000 unique TCR beta nucleotide sequences were sequenced per donor among some 430 genotyped donors of the cohort, with roughly 18% of those sequences being non-productive. Paper-wide results and their limitations: In a later genetic analysis, fewer N-insertions in productive TCRs were reported among donors in an Asian-associated ancestry cluster than the roughly 640-donor mean. The earlier analysis of nearly 600 of the donors excluded 15 to 20 rarely observed V segments, including chromosome 9 orphons, because counts were too low. In a later analysis, most CMV-associated TCR beta chains were found to appear HLA-restricted, with HLA associations seemingly driven largely by CMV exposure. Immune exposure information for the cohort was limited to CMV serostatus. Only TCR beta chains were sequenced in this cohort, and the absence of alpha or paired-chain data limited detectable features. According to a later analysis, parvovirus B19, influenza, CMV and Epstein-Barr virus appeared linked to several top co-occurrence clusters. While some public TCRs were present in many individuals, most TCR sequences turned up only very rarely across donors. The study listed 150 to 200 TCR beta chains as associated with cytomegalovirus. A further reported finding was that TCR beta sequences accurately predicted the HLA-A and HLA-B alleles for most subjects in the first cohort. When HLA alleles, especially DR and DQ, strongly co-occurred, TCR associations were difficult to assign to individual alleles. The classifier was reported to diagnose cytomegalovirus status with high specificity and sensitivity in both the original and validation cohorts. A later analysis found that TCR association rates varied across HLA loci, with DRB1 alleles showing the most associated TCRs and HLA-C alleles the fewest. The presence/absence analyses assumed that sequencing depth was roughly uniform across donors, and that assumption may not be true. Broadly in line with IMGT annotations, most TCR beta V segments showed up in productive rearrangements about 87% or about 30% of the time in an earlier analysis of several hundred of the donors. Because some donors lacked HLA typing at each locus, the association tests relied only on the typed subset. A later genetic analysis associated a missense DCLRE1C variant with V-gene and J-gene trimming of TCR beta chains, and an independent cohort replicated the association. It was suggested by the authors that the approach could potentially be generalized to other disease states and immunological phenotypes. The 87-base-pair reads could not distinguish some IMGT-functional V segments, including TRBV6-2 and TRBV6-3, so those segments were excluded. Correlated functional status among segregating V segments might reflect linkage disequilibrium, but an unknown experimental factor could not be ruled out. A later analysis associated 15,000 or so TCR beta sequences with specific HLA alleles at a false discovery rate of 0.05. In vitro tests confirmed that a few of the cytomegalovirus-associated TCR beta chains recognize cytomegalovirus antigens. A later analysis found that HLA-associated TCR beta chains were more clonally expanded and had lower generation probabilities than equally common non-associated chains. A cluster of highly shared sequence variants was judged likely to be a technical artifact of the sequencing pipeline.

Receptor libraries were prepared by the immunoSEQ multiplex PCR assay. For the multiplex PCR, a mixture combining 60 forward primers for TCR Vbeta segments and 13 reverse primers for TCR Jbeta segments was used. The CDR3 region of rearranged TCR beta genes was amplified from genomic DNA with a multiplex PCR assay. The amplified TCR beta libraries were sequenced on the Illumina HiSeq System as 87-base-pair reads. Per the source publication's procedure: In a later analysis, about 80 million unique TCR beta chains were counted across the 690 or so repertoires, and roughly 10 million of these chains were shared by at least two donors. Raw reads were error-corrected and collapsed into unique sequences with a nearest-neighbor algorithm that merged closely related sequences to remove PCR and sequencing errors. To assign V, D and J gene segments, CDR3 sequences were aligned to IMGT reference sequences. For a sequence to be retained, a match of at least six nucleotides was required to both a V gene segment and a J gene segment. Rearrangements were called productive when the CDR3 lacked stop codons and stayed in frame with V and J; all others were non-productive. Following IMGT convention, CDR3 was defined as the stretch from the second conserved V-encoded cysteine to the conserved J-encoded phenylalanine. Sequences without an unambiguous match to a single V gene segment were excluded from the earlier analysis of a few hundred of the donors. An earlier analysis of 587 of the donors classified V segments as functional when productive rearrangements were above 56.7% and as segregating when the standard deviation between donors was above 5%. To diagnose cytomegalovirus status from the catalog of TCR beta chain sequences, a statistical classification framework was built. In a later analysis, V and J genes were assigned by comparing TCR nucleotide sequences against IMGT/GENE-DB human TR gene sequences. Using the TCRdist pipeline, a later analysis assigned CDR3 sequences along with most-parsimonious VDJ recombination scenarios. A later analysis defined each TCR beta chain by its CDR3 amino acid sequence plus V-gene family, and excluded reads lacking a unique V-gene family. To address suspected cross-contamination and a sequencing artifact, a later analysis removed roughly 580 highly shared, low-generation-probability nucleotide sequences. In a later analysis, a clonal expansion index for each public chain was calculated from normalized within-repertoire ranks of inferred template counts. In a later analysis, generation probabilities were computed using a VDJ recombination model fitted to out-of-frame rearrangements, and the results were checked against IGoR. In a later analysis, hypergeometric tests were used to score TCR-TCR, TCR-HLA and TCR-CMV co-occurrence, with a repertoire-size bias correction applied to TCR pairs. To estimate false discovery rates, a later analysis permuted the HLA or CMV assignments 20 times. A later analysis grouped co-occurring TCRs with DBSCAN, adding TCRdist sequence similarity when clustering within HLA-allele-positive subsets. Co-occurrence clustering excluded repertoires with fewer than 30,000 or more than 120,000 public chains, plus five with anomalous nucleotide sharing. TCRdb obtained this table from immuneACCESS and retained in-frame rearrangements with V and J assigned. These tables miss some clones; where compared with another copy, unresolved V genes account for less than half of the shortfall, and the remainder is unexplained. That table furnishes V, J and clone size, whereas the DNA furnished D and trimming. In all, the sample holds 150,000 to 200,000 clones, and 65% to 85% of those were seen once. Approximately 1.4% of the sample is taken by the ten largest.

In total, roughly 710 healthy bone marrow donors made up the cohort. At the time of sampling, every cohort member was nominally healthy, though immune exposures that went unrecorded were likely present. The donor was CMV seronegative and belonged to the group of 380 or so seronegative cohort members. Every donor gave a peripheral blood sample, and the peripheral blood mononuclear cells from that sample were used for TCR beta sequencing. The Qiagen DNeasy Blood Extraction Kit was used to extract genomic DNA from the blood cell samples. This TCR came from a woman aged 18-30 years in good health and CMV-seronegative. The sequence links TRBV10-2 to TRBJ2-1; the D gene is perhaps TRBD2, from 5 matching bases. Sequencing input: PBMCs. At the DNA level, the sequence is TGCGCCAGCAATGAGGGAGAAGCCAATGAGCAGTTCTTC. Its protein reads: CASNEGEANEQFF.